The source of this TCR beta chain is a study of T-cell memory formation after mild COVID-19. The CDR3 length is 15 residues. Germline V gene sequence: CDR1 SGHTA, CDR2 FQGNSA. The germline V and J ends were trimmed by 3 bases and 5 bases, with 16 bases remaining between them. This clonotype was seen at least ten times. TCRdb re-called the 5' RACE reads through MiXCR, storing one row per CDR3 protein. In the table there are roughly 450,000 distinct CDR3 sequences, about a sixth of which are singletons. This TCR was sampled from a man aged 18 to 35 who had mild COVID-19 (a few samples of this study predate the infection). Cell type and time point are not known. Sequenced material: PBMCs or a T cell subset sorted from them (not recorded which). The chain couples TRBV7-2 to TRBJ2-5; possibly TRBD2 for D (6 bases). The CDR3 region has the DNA TGTGCCAGCAGCTTGATGGGCGGGGAGAGGGAGACCCAGTACTTC. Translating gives CASSLMGGERETQYF. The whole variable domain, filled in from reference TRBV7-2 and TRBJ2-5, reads GAGVSQSPSNKVTEKGKDVELRCDPISGHTALYWYRQSLGQGLEFLIYFQGNSAPDKSGLPSDRFSAERTGGSVSTLTIQRTQQEDSAVYLCASSLMGGERETQYFGPGTRLLVL.